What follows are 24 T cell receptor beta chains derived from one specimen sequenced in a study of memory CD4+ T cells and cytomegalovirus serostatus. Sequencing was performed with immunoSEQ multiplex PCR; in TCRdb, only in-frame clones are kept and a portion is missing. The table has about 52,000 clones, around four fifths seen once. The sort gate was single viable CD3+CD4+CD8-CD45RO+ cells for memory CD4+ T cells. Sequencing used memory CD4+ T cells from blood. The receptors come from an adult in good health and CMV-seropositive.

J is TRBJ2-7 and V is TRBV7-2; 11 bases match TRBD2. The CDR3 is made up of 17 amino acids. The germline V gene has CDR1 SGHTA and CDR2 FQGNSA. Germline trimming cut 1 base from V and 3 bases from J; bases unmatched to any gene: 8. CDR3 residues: CASSLGVAGGSSYEQYF. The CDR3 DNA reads TGTGCCAGCAGCTTAGGGGTAGCGGGAGGGTCCAGCTACGAGCAGTACTTC.

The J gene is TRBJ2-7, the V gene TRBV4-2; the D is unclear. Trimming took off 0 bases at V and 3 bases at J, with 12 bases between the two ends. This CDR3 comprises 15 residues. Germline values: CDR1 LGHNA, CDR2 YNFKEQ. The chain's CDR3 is CASSQDGASVYEQYF. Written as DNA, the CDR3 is TGTGCCAGCAGCCAAGATGGTGCTAGTGTCTACGAGCAGTACTTC.

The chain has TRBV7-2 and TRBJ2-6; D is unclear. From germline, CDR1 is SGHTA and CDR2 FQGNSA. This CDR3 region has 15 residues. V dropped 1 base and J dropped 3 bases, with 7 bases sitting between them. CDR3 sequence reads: CASSLGNGGANVLTF. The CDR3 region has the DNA TGTGCCAGCAGCTTAGGGAATGGTGGGGCCAACGTCCTGACTTTC.

CDR3 sequence: CASKGQGNSPLHF. The CDR3 region has the DNA TGTGCCAGCAAGGGACAGGGTAATTCACCCCTCCACTTT. This rearrangement joins TRBV2 to TRBJ1-6; TRBD1 agrees at 9 bases. With V trimmed by 7 bases and J by 6 bases, 1 base remained unmatched. CDR1 SNHLY and CDR2 FYNNEI come from the germline V gene. CDR3 length: 13 amino acids.

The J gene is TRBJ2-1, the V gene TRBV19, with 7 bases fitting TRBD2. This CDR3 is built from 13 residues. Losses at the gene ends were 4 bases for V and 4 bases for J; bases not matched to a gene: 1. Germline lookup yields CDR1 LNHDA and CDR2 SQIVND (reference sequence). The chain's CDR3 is CASSRGGYNEQFF. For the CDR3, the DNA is TGTGCCAGTAGTAGGGGGGGGTACAATGAGCAGTTCTTC.

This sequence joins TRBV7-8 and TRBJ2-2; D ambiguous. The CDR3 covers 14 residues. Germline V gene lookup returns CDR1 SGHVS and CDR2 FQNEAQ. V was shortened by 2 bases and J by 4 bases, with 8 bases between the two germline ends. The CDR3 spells CASSLSVSTGELFF. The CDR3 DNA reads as TGTGCCAGCAGCTTATCGGTGAGCACCGGGGAGCTGTTTTTT. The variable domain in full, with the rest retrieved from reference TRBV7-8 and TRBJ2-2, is GAGVSQSPRYKVAKRGQDVALRCDPISGHVSLFWYQQALGQGPEFLTYFQNEAQLDKSGLPSDRFFAERPEGSVSTLKIQRTQQEDSAVYLCASSLSVSTGELFFGEGSRLTVL.

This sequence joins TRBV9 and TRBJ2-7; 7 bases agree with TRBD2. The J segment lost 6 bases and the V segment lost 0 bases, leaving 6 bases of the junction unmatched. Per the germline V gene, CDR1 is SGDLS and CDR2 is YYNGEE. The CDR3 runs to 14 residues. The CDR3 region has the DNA TGTGCCAGCAGCGTAGACGGGAGGTCCCCCGAGCAGTACTTC. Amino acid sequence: CASSVDGRSPEQYF.

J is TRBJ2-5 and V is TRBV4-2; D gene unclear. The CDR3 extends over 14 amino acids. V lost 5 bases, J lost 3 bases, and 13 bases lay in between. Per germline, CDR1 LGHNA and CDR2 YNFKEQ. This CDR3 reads CASSNSDRKETQYF. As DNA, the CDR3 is TGTGCCAGCAGCAATTCCGATAGGAAAGAGACCCAGTACTTC.

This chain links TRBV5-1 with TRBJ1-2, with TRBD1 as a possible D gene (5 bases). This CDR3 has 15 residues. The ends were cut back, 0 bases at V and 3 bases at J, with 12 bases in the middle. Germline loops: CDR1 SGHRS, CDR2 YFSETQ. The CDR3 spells CASSLGQGRDYGYTF. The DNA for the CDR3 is TGCGCCAGCAGCTTGGGGCAGGGAAGGGACTATGGCTACACCTTC.

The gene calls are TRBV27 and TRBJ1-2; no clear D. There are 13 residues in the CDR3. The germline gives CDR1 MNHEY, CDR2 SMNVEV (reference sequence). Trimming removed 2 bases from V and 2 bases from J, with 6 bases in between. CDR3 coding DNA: TGTGCCAGCAGTTTAAACGGGAACTATGGCTACACCTTC. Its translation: CASSLNGNYGYTF.

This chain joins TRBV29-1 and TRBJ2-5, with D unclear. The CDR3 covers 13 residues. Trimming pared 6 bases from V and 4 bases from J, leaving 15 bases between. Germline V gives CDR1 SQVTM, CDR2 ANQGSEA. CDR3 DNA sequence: TGCAGCGTCGTTAAGCAGGCCTCAGAGACCCAGTACTTC. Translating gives CSVVKQASETQYF.

The CDR3 is CASSKVSAGTAVYNEQFF. CDR3 DNA sequence: TGTGCCAGCAGCAAGGTGTCTGCGGGGACAGCAGTATACAATGAGCAGTTCTTC. This rearrangement joins TRBV7-9 to TRBJ2-1; tentatively, D is TRBD1 (7 bases). The germline V and J ends were trimmed by 5 bases and 4 bases, with 24 bases remaining between them. The CDR3 sequence is 18 residues long. Germline V CDR1 and CDR2: SEHNR, FQNEAQ (reference sequence). The whole variable domain, remainder taken from reference TRBV7-9 and TRBJ2-1, is DTGVSQNPRHKITKRGQNVTFRCDPISEHNRLYWYRQTLGQGPEFLTYFQNEAQLEKSRLLSDRFSAERPKGSFSTLEIQRTEQGDSAMYLCASSKVSAGTAVYNEQFFGPGTRLTVL.

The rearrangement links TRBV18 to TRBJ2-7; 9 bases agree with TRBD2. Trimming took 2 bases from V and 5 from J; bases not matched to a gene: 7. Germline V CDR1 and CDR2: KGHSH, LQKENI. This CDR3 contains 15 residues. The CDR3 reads CASSPAREGLHEQYF. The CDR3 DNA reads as TGTGCCAGCTCACCAGCGCGGGAGGGCCTCCACGAGCAGTACTTC.

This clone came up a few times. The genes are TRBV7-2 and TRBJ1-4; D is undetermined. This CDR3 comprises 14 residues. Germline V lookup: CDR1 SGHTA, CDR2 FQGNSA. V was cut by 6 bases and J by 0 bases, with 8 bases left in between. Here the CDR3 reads CASSRGATNEKLFF. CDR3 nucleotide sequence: TGTGCCAGCAGTCGAGGAGCAACTAATGAAAAACTGTTTTTT.

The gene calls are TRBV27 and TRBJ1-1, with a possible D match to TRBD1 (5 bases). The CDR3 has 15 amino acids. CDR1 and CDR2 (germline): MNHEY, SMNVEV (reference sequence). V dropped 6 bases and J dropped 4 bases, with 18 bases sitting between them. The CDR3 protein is CASSAYRDRATEAFF. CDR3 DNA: TGTGCCAGCAGCGCTTACCGGGACCGCGCCACTGAAGCTTTCTTT.

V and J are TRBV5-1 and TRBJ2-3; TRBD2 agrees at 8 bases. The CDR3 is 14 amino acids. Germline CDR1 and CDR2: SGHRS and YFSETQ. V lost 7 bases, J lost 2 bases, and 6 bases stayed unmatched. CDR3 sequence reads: CASFGGGHTDTQYF. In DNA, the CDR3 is TGCGCCAGCTTCGGGGGGGGCCACACAGATACGCAGTATTTT.

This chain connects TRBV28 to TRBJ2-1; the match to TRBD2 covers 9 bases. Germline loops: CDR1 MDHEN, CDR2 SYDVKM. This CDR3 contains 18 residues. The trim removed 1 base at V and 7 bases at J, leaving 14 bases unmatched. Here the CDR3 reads CASSLLGSAAGGRNEQFF. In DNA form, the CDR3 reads TGTGCCAGCAGTTTATTGGGTTCGGCTGCGGGAGGGCGAAATGAGCAGTTCTTC.

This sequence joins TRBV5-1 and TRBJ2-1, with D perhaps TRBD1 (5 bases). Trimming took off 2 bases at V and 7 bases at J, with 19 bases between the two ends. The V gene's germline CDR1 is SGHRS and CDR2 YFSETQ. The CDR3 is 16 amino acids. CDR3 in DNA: TGCGCCAGCAGCTTAGTCGTACAGGCAATCAAGAATGAGCAGTTCTTC. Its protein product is CASSLVVQAIKNEQFF.

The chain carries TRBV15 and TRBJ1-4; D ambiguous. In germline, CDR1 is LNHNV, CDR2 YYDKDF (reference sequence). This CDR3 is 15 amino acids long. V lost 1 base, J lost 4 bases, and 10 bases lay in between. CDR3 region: CATSRVRTYNEKLFF. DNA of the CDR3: TGTGCCACCAGCAGAGTGAGGACGTATAATGAAAAACTGTTTTTT.

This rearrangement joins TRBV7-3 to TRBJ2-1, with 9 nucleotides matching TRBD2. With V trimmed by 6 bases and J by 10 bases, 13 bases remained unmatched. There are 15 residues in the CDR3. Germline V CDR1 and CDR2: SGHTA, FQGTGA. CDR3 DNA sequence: TGTGCCAGCAGTCCGCAGGCTAGCGGGATAGGGGAGCAGTTCTTC. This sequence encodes CASSPQASGIGEQFF. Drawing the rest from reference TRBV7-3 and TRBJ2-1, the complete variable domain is GAGVSQTPSNKVTEKGKYVELRCDPISGHTALYWYRQSLGQGPEFLIYFQGTGAADDSGLPNDRFFAVRPEGSVSTLKIQRTERGDSAVYLCASSPQASGIGEQFFGPGTRLTVL.

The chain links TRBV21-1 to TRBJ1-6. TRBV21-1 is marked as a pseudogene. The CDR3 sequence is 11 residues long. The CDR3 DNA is TGTGCCAGCAGCACACGATCACCCCTCCACTTT. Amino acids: CASSTRSPLHF.

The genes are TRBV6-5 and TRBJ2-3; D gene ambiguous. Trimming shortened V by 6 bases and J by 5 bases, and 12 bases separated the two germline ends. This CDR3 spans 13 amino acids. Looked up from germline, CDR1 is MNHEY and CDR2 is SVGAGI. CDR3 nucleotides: TGTGCCAGCAGACCGGCCGGGTTAGATACGCAGTATTTT. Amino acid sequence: CASRPAGLDTQYF.

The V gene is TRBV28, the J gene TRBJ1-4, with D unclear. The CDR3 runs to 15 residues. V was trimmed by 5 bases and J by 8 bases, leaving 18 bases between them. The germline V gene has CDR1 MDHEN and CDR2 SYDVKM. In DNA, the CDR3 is TGTGCCAGCAGTACTTCCGGGCTCCGGGAGGAAAAACTGTTTTTT. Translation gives CASSTSGLREEKLFF.

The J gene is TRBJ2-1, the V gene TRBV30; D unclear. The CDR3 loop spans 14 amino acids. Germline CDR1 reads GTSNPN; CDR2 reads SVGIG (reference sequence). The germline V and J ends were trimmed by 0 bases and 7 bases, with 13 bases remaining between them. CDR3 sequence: CAWSVHFTNNEQFF. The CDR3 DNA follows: TGTGCCTGGAGTGTACACTTCACCAATAATGAGCAGTTCTTC.